This T cell receptor beta chain came from a study of blood T cell repertoires in COVID-19. Unmatched junction bases numbered 9, after V lost 5 bases and J lost 0 bases. The CDR3 runs to 16 residues. Germline assignment: CDR1 LNHDA and CDR2 SQIVND (reference sequence). Here immunoSEQ multiplex PCR was the method, and the copy in TCRdb shows in-frame clones only, minus some. Among about 250,000 clones listed, about four fifths were seen once. The V call is TRBV19, the J call TRBJ1-2; 7 nucleotides match TRBD1. The sequencing sample was made of peripheral blood. The sequence was obtained from a man aged 35-49 years with active or convalescent COVID-19. As DNA, the CDR3 is TGTGCCAGTAGTTTATCTCAGGGGGAGGCTAACTATGGCTACACCTTC. This encodes CASSLSQGEANYGYTF. The whole variable domain, filled in from reference TRBV19 and TRBJ1-2, reads DGGITQSPKYLFRKEGQNVTLSCEQNLNHDAMYWYRQDPGQGLRLIYYSQIVNDFQKGDIAEGYSVSREKKESFPLTVTSAQKNPTAFYLCASSLSQGEANYGYTFGSGTRLTVV.